A selection of T cell receptor beta chains follows, all from one sample in a study of vaccination and CD4 T cells after COVID-19. A single record per CDR3 protein comes from TCRdb applying MiXCR to the PCR reads. The table records 17,000 or so distinct CDR3 sequences, roughly 31% of them present only once. Their cognate antigens are unknown. Source material: cultured CD4+ T cells from blood. These receptors were taken from a human donor with COVID-19. Each CDR3 is given with its conserved first and last residue. D genes are given only for firm matches. Only some rows state a clone size, as once, few, many or a class for expanded clones.

clone_size	j_call	v_call	d_call	cdr3_aa	cdr3_nt
NA	TRBJ2-5	TRBV5-4	TRBD2	CASSLGATLKTSGQETQYF	TGTGCCAGCAGCTTGGGGGCGACCCTGAAAACTAGCGGCCAAGAGACCCAGTACTTC
NA	TRBJ1-1	TRBV5-1	NA	CASSLSGAGYTEAFF	TGCGCCAGCAGCTTGTCAGGGGCGGGGTACACTGAAGCTTTCTTT
NA	TRBJ1-2	TRBV2	TRBD1	CASSDRGRNYGYTF	TGTGCCAGCTCAGACAGGGGGCGGAACTATGGCTACACCTTC
few	TRBJ2-5	TRBV7-3	NA	CASSYDFKETQYF	TGTGCCAGCAGCTACGACTTTAAAGAGACCCAGTACTTC
few	TRBJ1-4	TRBV6-5	NA	CASSSSSFEKLFF	TGTGCCAGCAGTTCCTCCTCATTCGAAAAACTGTTTTTT
few	TRBJ1-2	TRBV20-1	NA	CSAPNQGLYGYTF	TGCAGTGCTCCAAACCAGGGATTATACGGCTACACCTTC
NA	TRBJ1-1	TRBV7-9	NA	CASSLYPVNTEAFF	TGTGCCAGCAGCCTATATCCGGTAAACACTGAAGCTTTCTTT
few	TRBJ2-2	TRBV5-4	NA	CASTGEGASANTGELFF	TGTGCCAGCACGGGGGAGGGGGCATCTGCGAACACCGGGGAGCTGTTTTTT
few	TRBJ1-5	TRBV6-1	TRBD1	CASSRTGVLEPQHF	TGTGCCAGCAGCCGGACAGGGGTTCTGGAGCCCCAGCATTTT
NA	TRBJ2-6	TRBV11-1	NA	CASTEVSGANVLTF	TGTGCCAGCACCGAGGTCTCTGGGGCCAACGTCCTGACTTTC
few	TRBJ2-7	TRBV6-1	NA	CASSGGAALIPYEQYF	TGTGCCAGCAGTGGCGGGGCCGCCTTGATCCCCTACGAGCAGTACTTC
NA	TRBJ2-2	TRBV7-9	NA	CASHFGGDRNTGELLF	TGTGCCAGCCACTTCGGGGGGGACAGGAACACCGGGGAGCTGCTTTTT
NA	TRBJ2-1	TRBV20-1	NA	CSARDPHSEQFF	TGCAGTGCTAGAGACCCGCACAGCGAGCAGTTCTTC
NA	TRBJ2-5	TRBV20-1	TRBD1	CSARWTGGGETQYF	TGCAGTGCTCGGTGGACAGGGGGGGGAGAGACCCAGTACTTC
NA	TRBJ1-2	TRBV15	NA	CATSRDRNYGYTF	TGTGCCACCAGCAGAGATCGGAACTATGGCTACACCTTC
few	TRBJ2-5	TRBV5-4	NA	CASSLGSAGAQETQYF	TGTGCCAGCAGCTTGGGAAGTGCGGGGGCACAAGAGACCCAGTACTTC
few	TRBJ2-5	TRBV7-9	TRBD1	CASSFTGGETQYF	TGTGCCAGCAGCTTCACAGGGGGAGAGACCCAGTACTTC
few	TRBJ1-1	TRBV10-3	TRBD1	CAISATGGGNTEAFF	TGTGCCATCAGTGCCACAGGGGGCGGGAACACTGAAGCTTTCTTT
NA	TRBJ2-6	TRBV27	NA	CASSLAKANVLTF	TGTGCCAGCAGTTTAGCCAAGGCCAACGTCCTGACTTTC
NA	TRBJ2-2	TRBV7-9	NA	CASSLVRISTGELFF	TGTGCCAGCAGCTTAGTGCGGATCTCCACCGGGGAGCTGTTTTTT
once	TRBJ1-6	TRBV10-2	NA	CASRLDPAGYGPPLHF	TGCGCCAGCAGGCTCGATCCCGCAGGGTATGGTCCACCCCTCCACTTT
NA	TRBJ2-5	TRBV6-2/TRBV6-3	TRBD2	CASSHSGGADETQYF	TGTGCCAGCAGTCATAGCGGGGGGGCCGACGAGACCCAGTACTTC
NA	TRBJ1-2	TRBV5-6	TRBD1	CASSLSGQGYGYTF	TGTGCCAGCAGCCTATCGGGACAGGGATATGGCTACACCTTC
NA	TRBJ2-2	TRBV20-1	NA	CSARPLVVTGELFF	TGCAGTGCTAGACCACTAGTGGTCACCGGGGAGCTGTTTTTT
NA	TRBJ2-3	TRBV7-2	TRBD2	CASSLALSGGFTDTQYF	TGTGCCAGCAGCTTAGCCCTTAGCGGGGGATTCACAGATACGCAGTATTTT
NA	TRBJ1-6	TRBV7-8	NA	CASSLQRPNSPLHF	TGTGCCAGCAGCTTACAGAGACCTAATTCACCCCTCCACTTT
NA	TRBJ2-7	TRBV5-5	NA	CASSLDIPPTPFYEQYF	TGTGCCAGCAGCTTGGATATACCCCCGACTCCATTCTACGAGCAGTACTTC
NA	TRBJ1-2	TRBV11-2	NA	CASSLGRQANSYGYTF	TGTGCCAGCAGCTTAGGGCGACAGGCAAATTCCTATGGCTACACCTTC
few	TRBJ2-3	TRBV2	NA	CASTRGVTDTQYF	TGTGCCAGTACAAGGGGAGTCACAGATACGCAGTATTTT
NA	TRBJ2-7	TRBV20-1	NA	CSARSSYEQYF	TGCAGTGCTAGATCATCCTACGAGCAGTACTTC
NA	TRBJ2-5	TRBV7-2	NA	CASSLARNLGETQYF	TGTGCCAGCAGCTTAGCGCGGAACCTGGGGGAGACCCAGTACTTC
NA	TRBJ1-1	TRBV11-3	NA	CASSSQPNTEAFF	TGTGCCAGCAGCTCCCAGCCGAACACTGAAGCTTTCTTT
NA	TRBJ2-7	TRBV7-2	NA	CASSSTGGTLYEQYF	TGTGCCAGCAGCTCGACCGGAGGGACTCTCTACGAGCAGTACTTC
NA	TRBJ1-4	TRBV6-1	TRBD1	CASSEGQGGGEKLFF	TGTGCCAGCAGTGAGGGACAGGGCGGCGGTGAAAAACTGTTTTTT
NA	TRBJ1-5	TRBV12-3/TRBV12-4	TRBD1	CASSLDRDQPQHF	TGTGCCAGCAGTCTGGACAGGGATCAGCCCCAGCATTTT
NA	TRBJ2-1	TRBV6-5	NA	CASSYLWGAYNEQFF	TGTGCCAGCAGTTATCTCTGGGGGGCCTACAATGAGCAGTTCTTC
few	TRBJ2-3	TRBV2	NA	CASRMRDTQYF	TGTGCCAGCAGGATGAGAGATACGCAGTATTTT
few	TRBJ2-2	TRBV6-1	TRBD1	CASNQGARRNTGELFF	TGTGCCAGCAACCAGGGGGCCCGAAGAAACACCGGGGAGCTGTTTTTT
NA	TRBJ1-5	TRBV6-1	TRBD1	CASSATGEVQPQHF	TGTGCCAGCAGTGCGACAGGGGAGGTGCAGCCCCAGCATTTT
NA	TRBJ1-4	TRBV7-9	TRBD1	CASSHTGEVVEKLFF	TGTGCCAGCAGCCACACAGGGGAAGTGGTTGAAAAACTGTTTTTT
few	TRBJ1-2	TRBV6-1	TRBD1	CASWDRYNYGYTF	TGTGCCAGCTGGGACAGGTACAACTATGGCTACACCTTC